This is a list of T cell receptor beta chains from one sample in a study of regulatory T cells in long-lasting Graves disease. MiXCR was run by TCRdb on the multiplex PCR reads, yielding one entry per CDR3 protein. Found here are about 610,000 distinct CDR3 sequences, about 16% of them singletons; the top ten hold more than 10%. This same sample was also taken into another study, of T cells in Graves' hyperthyroidism and ophthalmopathy.

The sample was peripheral blood mononuclear cells (PBMCs), taken at new diagnosis, from a patient treated with antithyroid drugs. The receptor set was obtained from a man in his late teens or twenties with Graves disease. Both conserved end residues are part of each CDR3. The D gene is left open where the match is weak. A row's size may be missing; if present it is once, few, many or a size class.

j_call | d_call | v_call | clone_size | cdr3_nt | cdr3_aa
TRBJ2-6 | . | TRBV3-1 | . | TGTGCCAGCAGCCAGACGGCCATCTCTGGGGCCAACGTCCTGACTTTC | CASSQTAISGANVLTF
TRBJ2-1 | TRBD2 | TRBV3-1 | few | TGTGCCAGCAGCCCCCCCGTTGGTAGCGGGAATTACAATGAGCAGTTCTTC | CASSPPVGSGNYNEQFF
TRBJ2-5 | TRBD2 | TRBV28 | many | TGTGCCAGCAGTTTATATGGCGCGGGGGAAGGGGAGACCCAGTACTTC | CASSLYGAGEGETQYF
TRBJ2-1 | . | TRBV19 | . | TGTGCCAGTAAACCTGGGACGCCCAACAATGAGCAGTTCTTC | CASKPGTPNNEQFF
TRBJ2-2 | TRBD2 | TRBV29-1 | . | TGCAGCGTTCAATTAGCGGGGGGAGCGGGAGGCACCGGGGAGCTGTTTTTT | CSVQLAGGAGGTGELFF
TRBJ2-7 | . | TRBV20-1 | many | TGCAGTGCTAGAGGCCGCCTGGGTTCATCCTACGAGCAGTACTTC | CSARGRLGSSYEQYF
TRBJ1-5 | TRBD1 | TRBV10-3 | . | TGTGCCATCAGTGACCGGGACAGTTCAGTCAATCAGCCCCAGCATTTT | CAISDRDSSVNQPQHF
TRBJ1-1 | . | TRBV12-3/TRBV12-4 | . | TGTGCCAGCATGAAGGGGTCGAACACTGAAGCTTTCTTT | CASMKGSNTEAFF
TRBJ2-7 | TRBD2 | TRBV6-2/TRBV6-3 | . | TGTGCCAGCAGAAGGGGAGGGTCTACCTACGAGCAGTACTTC | CASRRGGSTYEQYF
TRBJ2-4 | . | TRBV28 | many | TGTGCCAGCAGTTTCGGCTTAGAGGACATTCAGTACTTC | CASSFGLEDIQYF
TRBJ1-1 | . | TRBV27 | many | TGTGCCAGCAGTTTAATGGGGGGCCAGGAAGCTTTCTTT | CASSLMGGQEAFF
TRBJ2-1 | . | TRBV5-5 | many | TGTGCCAGCAGCTTGAGGTCGACGGCGAGCTCCTACAATGAGCAGTTCTTC | CASSLRSTASSYNEQFF
TRBJ2-3 | TRBD2 | TRBV7-2 | . | TGTGCCAGCAGCTTATTTAAGAGCGGGAGAACAGATACGCAGTATTTT | CASSLFKSGRTDTQYF
TRBJ1-2 | . | TRBV12-3/TRBV12-4 | many | TGTGCCAGCAGCTCCCCGGGTAGGGGGAAGAACTATGGCTACACCTTC | CASSSPGRGKNYGYTF
TRBJ1-3 | TRBD1 | TRBV28 | many | TGTGCCAGCAGACGAGAACAGGGGTCCCTCCAGGACACCATATATTTT | CASRREQGSLQDTIYF
TRBJ2-2 | . | TRBV28 | many | TGTGCCAGCAGTGCCCCTCGGGTGGGGGCGGCTACCGGGGAGCTGTTTTTT | CASSAPRVGAATGELFF
TRBJ1-2 | . | TRBV2 | . | TGTGCCAGCAGTGAGGCTTTAAATGGCTACACCTTC | CASSEALNGYTF
TRBJ1-4 | TRBD1 | TRBV2 | few | TGTGCCGATGGACAGGGCGGAGGTGAAAAACTGTTTTTT | CADGQGGGEKLFF
TRBJ2-5 | . | TRBV7-9 | . | TGTGCCAGCAGCTTAGCGCAGGGGCCCTTCCAAGAGACCCAGTACTTC | CASSLAQGPFQETQYF
TRBJ1-3 | . | TRBV28 | . | TGTGCCAGCAGTTTACGACCCAACTCTGGAAACACCATATATTTT | CASSLRPNSGNTIYF
TRBJ1-5 | . | TRBV18 | . | TGTGCCAGCTCTCCGGAGTTTAGCAATCAGCCCCAGCATTTT | CASSPEFSNQPQHF
TRBJ2-1 | . | TRBV10-2 | . | TGCGCCAGCACTCCGGGACGGGGAAATGAGCAGTTCTTC | CASTPGRGNEQFF
TRBJ1-4 | . | TRBV20-1 | . | TGCAGTGCAAAAGACCATAATGAAAAACTGTTTTTT | CSAKDHNEKLFF